Sequencing of this T cell receptor (beta chain) was carried out in a study of blood T cell repertoires in COVID-19. Study background: The origin of the acute and convalescent COVID-19 samples was the United States, Italy and Spain.

Measured with immunoSEQ multiplex PCR; TCRdb has only the in-frame clones, and not every one. This table holds 400,000 to 500,000 clones, roughly 88% found once. V lost 2 bases to trimming and J lost 2 bases, with 13 bases between them. Germline-derived CDR1 and CDR2 are SNHLY and FYNNEI. The CDR3 totals 15 residues. This clonotype was obtained from a woman aged 18-30 years who had been exposed to COVID-19. This chain links TRBV2 with TRBJ2-7; the D is unclear. The sequencing input was PBMCs or T cells enriched from blood (not recorded which). The DNA for the CDR3 is TGTGCCAGCAGTGAAAGGCAGTATACAGCCTACGAGCAGTACTTC. This translates into CASSERQYTAYEQYF.